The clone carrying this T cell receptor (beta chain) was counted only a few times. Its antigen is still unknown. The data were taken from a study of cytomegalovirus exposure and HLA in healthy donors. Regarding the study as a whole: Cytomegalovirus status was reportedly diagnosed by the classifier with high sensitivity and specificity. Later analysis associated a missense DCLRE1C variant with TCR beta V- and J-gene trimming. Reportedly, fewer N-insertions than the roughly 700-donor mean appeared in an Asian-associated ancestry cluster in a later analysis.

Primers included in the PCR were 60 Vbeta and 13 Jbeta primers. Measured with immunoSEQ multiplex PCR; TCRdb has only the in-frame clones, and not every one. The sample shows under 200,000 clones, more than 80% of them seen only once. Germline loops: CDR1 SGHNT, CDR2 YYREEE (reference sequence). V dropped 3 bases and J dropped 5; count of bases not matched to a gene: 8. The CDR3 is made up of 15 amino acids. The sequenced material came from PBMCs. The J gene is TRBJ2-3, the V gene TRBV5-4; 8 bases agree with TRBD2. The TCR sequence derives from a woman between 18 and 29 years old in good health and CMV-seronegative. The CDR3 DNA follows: TGTGCCAGCAGCTGGAAGACTAGCGTGGGAGATACGCAGTATTTT. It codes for CASSWKTSVGDTQYF.